Below are 18 T cell receptor beta chains sequenced from a single sample in a study of blood T cell repertoires in COVID-19. Repertoires were generated with immunoSEQ multiplex PCR, while TCRdb's copy carries only in-frame clones and drops some. The data contain 100,000 to 110,000 clones, about 77% of them singletons. The sequenced sample consisted of peripheral blood. These receptor sequences come from a man between 65 and 80 years old with active or convalescent COVID-19.

This clone showed up just a few times. The rearrangement joins TRBV28 to TRBJ1-5; D perhaps matches TRBD1 (6 bases). The CDR3 spans 15 residues. Per the germline V gene, CDR1 is MDHEN and CDR2 is SYDVKM. V was trimmed by 8 bases and J by 6 bases, leaving 20 bases between them. CDR3 DNA sequence: TGTGCCAGCCGCCTGTCTACAGGGATGGGTCAGCCCCAGCATTTT. Translation gives CASRLSTGMGQPQHF. Full variable domain (outside the CDR3, taken from reference TRBV28 and TRBJ1-5): DVKVTQSSRYLVKRTGEKVFLECVQDMDHENMFWYRQDPGLGLRLIYFSYDVKMKEKGDIPEGYSVSREKKERFSLILESASTNQTSMYLCASRLSTGMGQPQHFGDGTRLSIL.

V is TRBV4-2 and J is TRBJ1-1, with a tentative D call TRBD1 (5 bases). V was pared by 0 bases and J by 3 bases, with 14 bases between. Looked up from germline, CDR1 is LGHNA and CDR2 is YNFKEQ. The CDR3 has 16 amino acids. The CDR3 spells CASSQEYQGGDTEAFF. DNA for the CDR3: TGTGCCAGCAGCCAAGAATATCAAGGAGGGGACACTGAAGCTTTCTTT.

The rearrangement uses TRBV6-5 and TRBJ2-5; 7 positions match TRBD1. In germline, CDR1 is MNHEY, CDR2 SVGAGI. This CDR3 has 15 residues. With 5 bases clipped from V and 5 bases from J, the junction kept 11 bases outside the gene matches. The CDR3 loop is CASSHYRGDWETQYF. CDR3 coding DNA: TGTGCCAGCAGTCATTACAGGGGAGATTGGGAGACCCAGTACTTC.

The rearrangement joins TRBV27 to TRBJ2-1, with 9 bases identical to TRBD2. There are 14 residues in the CDR3. J was trimmed by 7 bases and V by 5 bases; bases with no gene match: 6. The germline V gene encodes CDR1 MNHEY and CDR2 SMNVEV (reference sequence). The CDR3 loop is CASSMREGLNEQFF. The CDR3 nucleotides are TGTGCCAGCAGTATGCGGGAGGGCCTGAATGAGCAGTTCTTC.

The chain is built from TRBV2 and TRBJ1-6; D remains unclear. CDR3 length: 15 amino acids. Trimming cost V 6 bases and J 0 bases, with 9 bases left between them. Germline CDR1 SNHLY, CDR2 FYNNEI. The CDR3 bases are TGTGCCAGCAGAACAGAAAGCTCCTATAATTCACCCCTCCACTTT. Amino acids: CASRTESSYNSPLHF.

The chain combines TRBV27 with TRBJ2-3; TRBD2 agrees at 11 bases. CDR1 is MNHEY and CDR2 is SMNVEV in the germline V gene (reference sequence). The CDR3 length is 16 residues. V lost 6 bases to trimming and J lost 4 bases; unmatched junction nucleotides: 9. This CDR3 reads CASSKLSGGASDTQYF. DNA for the CDR3: TGTGCCAGCAGCAAACTTAGCGGGGGGGCGTCAGATACGCAGTATTTT.

The chain recombines TRBV18 with TRBJ1-2; unclear D gene. Trimming removed 2 bases from V and 7 bases from J, with 20 bases in between. The CDR3 is made up of 16 amino acids. Germline lookup yields CDR1 KGHSH and CDR2 LQKENI. Here the CDR3 DNA reads TGTGCCAGCTCACCATCGGGAGACGCGGCTAATGGTGGCTACACCTTC. It yields the protein CASSPSGDAANGGYTF.

This clone appeared once. The J gene is TRBJ2-5, the V gene TRBV9; D is possibly TRBD2 (5 bases). The CDR3 is made up of 16 amino acids. V gave up 4 bases and J gave up 1 base, with 17 bases separating them. Germline loops: CDR1 SGDLS, CDR2 YYNGEE. The CDR3 loop is CASSPESGPPQETQYF. CDR3 DNA sequence: TGTGCCAGCAGCCCCGAAAGCGGCCCTCCCCAAGAGACCCAGTACTTC.

This clone was picked up a small number of times. This chain joins TRBV19 and TRBJ2-7, with 8 positions matching TRBD1. There are 17 residues in the CDR3. The germline gives CDR1 LNHDA, CDR2 SQIVND (reference sequence). V dropped 3 bases and J dropped 2; count of bases not matched to a gene: 12. The CDR3 loop reads CASSMAESTGAPYEQYF. The CDR3 bases are TGTGCCAGTAGTATGGCTGAGTCGACAGGGGCCCCCTACGAGCAGTACTTC.

This rearrangement joins TRBV20-1 to TRBJ2-5; D perhaps matches TRBD2 (5 bases). The V end was cut by 3 bases, the J end by 5 bases, with 16 bases between. CDR1 is DFQATT, CDR2 SNEGSKA, per germline (reference sequence). This CDR3 contains 14 residues. The CDR3 region has the DNA TGCAGTGCTAGTCGGGGTTCGGTTCTGGAGACCCAGTACTTC. Protein sequence: CSASRGSVLETQYF.

The genes are TRBV3-1 (or the pseudogene TRBV3-2) and TRBJ2-3; the match to TRBD2 covers 10 bases. In germline, CDR1 is LGHDT, CDR2 YNNKEL (reference sequence). The V gene end was trimmed by 0 bases and the J gene end by 4 bases; junction bases not matched to a gene: 4. The CDR3 runs to 16 residues. In DNA form, the CDR3 reads TGTGCCAGCAGCCAAGATAAGCGGGGGGGACCAGATACGCAGTATTTT. Amino acids: CASSQDKRGGPDTQYF.

The rearrangement joins TRBV6-1 to TRBJ2-7; TRBD1 might be the D (6 bases). Germline V gene data show CDR1 as MNHNS and CDR2 as SASEGT. CDR3 length: 13 residues. V lost 5 bases and J 2 bases, leaving 10 bases between the germline ends. The chain's CDR3 is CASSRTVTYEQYF. The CDR3 DNA is TGTGCCAGCAGTAGGACAGTAACCTACGAGCAGTACTTC.

The rearrangement joins TRBV6-5 to TRBJ2-2; TRBD1 matches 7 bases. The CDR3 loop spans 14 amino acids. After removal of 5 bases from V and 7 bases from J, the junction contained 7 bases not matched to a gene. Germline loops: CDR1 MNHEY, CDR2 SVGAGI. In nucleotides, the CDR3 is TGTGCCAGCAGTCGCGACAGGGTTGGCGGGGAGCTGTTTTTT. This translates into CASSRDRVGGELFF.

The gene calls are TRBV18 and TRBJ1-3; D uncertain. Trimming took off 3 bases at V and 5 bases at J, with 8 bases between the two ends. Germline CDR1 reads KGHSH; CDR2 reads LQKENI. The CDR3 length is 13 residues. The CDR3: CASSPPGRNTIYF. The CDR3 DNA reads TGTGCCAGCTCACCGCCCGGGAGAAACACCATATATTTT.

The chain couples TRBV4-1 to TRBJ2-3; the D gene is possibly TRBD1 (6 bases). Germline CDR1 and CDR2: MGHRA and YSYEKL. This CDR3 is 16 amino acids long. V lost 0 bases and J lost 5, with 15 bases in between. CDR3 DNA: TGCGCCAGCAGCCAAGATCCCTCAGGGGCGCAAGATACGCAGTATTTT. It encodes CASSQDPSGAQDTQYF.

This clone has a handful of counts. The V gene is TRBV6-2 or TRBV6-3, the J gene TRBJ2-7; 8 bases are shared with TRBD2. This CDR3 region has 15 residues. The trim removed 7 bases at V and 2 bases at J, leaving 10 bases unmatched. Germline V CDR1 and CDR2: MNHEY, SVGEGT. The CDR3 coding sequence is TGTGCCAGCACCCCAACTAGCGGTCGTACCTACGAGCAGTACTTC. It translates to CASTPTSGRTYEQYF.

This clone was observed a few times. The V and J genes are TRBV2 and TRBJ1-5; weak D call: TRBD1 (6 bases). The CDR3 contains 15 residues. V lost 5 bases and J lost 2, with 13 bases in between. Germline CDR1 is SNHLY and CDR2 is FYNNEI. CDR3 sequence (DNA): TGTGCCAGCAGTCTGGGGGCCGCGGGCAATCAGCCCCAGCATTTT. This translates into CASSLGAAGNQPQHF.

The V gene is TRBV7-6, the J gene TRBJ2-3; 9 bases are a match to TRBD2. Germline loops: CDR1 SGHVS, CDR2 FNYEAQ. This CDR3 region has 14 residues. J gave up 3 bases and V 6 bases, and 4 bases lay outside the gene matches. CDR3 residues: CASRLAGPTDTQYF. DNA of the CDR3: TGTGCCAGCAGACTAGCGGGCCCTACAGATACGCAGTATTTT.